This TCR beta chain was profiled in a study of shared clonotypes between healthy human individuals. Overall study context: The study enrolled a couple of women and three men aged 18 to 49.

PBMC DNA, left unsorted, was sequenced on ten immunoSEQ deep assay plates. The table came from immunoSEQ multiplex PCR; TCRdb's copy has only in-frame clones and leaves some out. Of fewer than 700,000 clones in the sample, roughly 72% were seen once. This clone was observed at least ten times. The V end was cut by 2 bases, the J end by 5 bases, with 15 bases between. The CDR3 is 15 amino acids. Germline V gene data show CDR1 as MDHEN and CDR2 as SYDVKM. Every one of the donors was a Caucasian adult that lived in Nashville, Tennessee. This sequence originates from a woman between 40 and 55 years old in good health. Some clones in this sample may be carry-over from other donors' samples. V gene TRBV28 combines with J gene TRBJ2-5; perhaps TRBD2 as D (6 bases). The sample comprised PBMCs. This CDR3 reads CASSLSAPGRETQYF. DNA for the CDR3: TGTGCCAGCAGTTTAAGCGCGCCAGGGAGGGAGACCCAGTACTTC.